These 9 T cell receptor beta chains came from one sample sequenced in a study of blood T cell repertoires in COVID-19. Assay used: immunoSEQ multiplex PCR; TCRdb lists only in-frame clones, some missing. The table shows about 74,000 clones, with approximately 84% occurring only once. Material: peripheral blood. Receptors were obtained from a man between 65 and 85 years old with acute or convalescent COVID-19.

CDR3 nucleotide sequence: TGTGCCAGCAGTGACATCTCCAGGGCAATGAAGACCCAGTACTTC. Encoded protein: CASSDISRAMKTQYF. This sequence joins TRBV6-1 and TRBJ2-5, with TRBD1 as a possible D gene (5 bases). The CDR3 totals 15 residues. V gave up 3 bases and J gave up 6 bases, with 17 bases separating them. Germline assignment: CDR1 MNHNS and CDR2 SASEGT.

This clone is a singleton in its sample. The chain joins TRBV3-1 (or the pseudogene TRBV3-2) to TRBJ1-1; 7 bases are shared with TRBD1. V lost 2 bases to trimming and J lost 6 bases; unmatched junction nucleotides: 9. This CDR3 comprises 15 residues. Germline lookup yields CDR1 LGHDT and CDR2 YNNKEL (reference sequence). CDR3 in amino acids: CASSQSTGAVAEAFF. The CDR3 DNA sequence: TGTGCCAGCAGCCAATCCACAGGGGCGGTGGCTGAAGCTTTCTTT.

J is TRBJ2-1 and V is TRBV11-1, with a tentative D call TRBD2 (5 bases). The V gene lost 6 bases and the J gene lost 0 bases, with 12 bases spanning the gap. Germline CDR1 reads SGHAT; CDR2 reads FQDESV (reference sequence). The CDR3 extends over 15 amino acids. CDR3 amino acids: CASRAHEGSYNEQFF. The CDR3 DNA reads TGTGCCAGCAGGGCCCACGAGGGCTCCTACAATGAGCAGTTCTTC. Looking up the rest from reference TRBV11-1 and TRBJ2-1 gives the full variable domain: EAEVAQSPRYKITEKSQAVAFWCDPISGHATLYWYRQILGQGPELLVQFQDESVVDDSQLPKDRFSAERLKGVDSTLKIQPAELGDSAMYLCASRAHEGSYNEQFFGPGTRLTVL.

V usage is TRBV6-1 and J usage is TRBJ1-4; 9 positions agree with TRBD1. With V trimmed by 3 bases and J by 16 bases, 6 bases remained unmatched. The CDR3 consists of 12 residues. Germline loops: CDR1 MNHNS, CDR2 SASEGT. Here the CDR3 DNA reads TGTGCCAGCAGTGATATCCGGGGACAGGGGTTTTTT. Encoded protein: CASSDIRGQGFF.

V and J are TRBV3-1 (or the pseudogene TRBV3-2) and TRBJ2-5; TRBD2 is a possible D gene (6 bases). Looked up from germline, CDR1 is LGHDT and CDR2 is YNNKEL (reference sequence). There are 15 residues in the CDR3. The V and J ends lost 4 bases and 0 bases respectively, with 12 bases between them. The CDR3: CASSPGLAYQETQYF. CDR3 in DNA: TGTGCCAGCAGCCCGGGACTTGCCTACCAAGAGACCCAGTACTTC.

The chain joins TRBV9 to TRBJ2-3; TRBD2 matches at 8 bases. V lost 0 bases to trimming and J lost 4 bases; unmatched junction nucleotides: 4. The length of the CDR3 is 15 residues. The germline V gene has CDR1 SGDLS and CDR2 YYNGEE. In DNA form, the CDR3 reads TGTGCCAGCAGCGTAGCCGGGGGGGTCGCAGATACGCAGTATTTT. It translates to CASSVAGGVADTQYF.

The genes are TRBV15 and TRBJ1-2; D uncertain. The CDR3 contains 13 residues. CDR1 LNHNV and CDR2 YYDKDF come from the germline V gene (reference sequence). The ends were cut back, 1 base at V and 4 bases at J, with 7 bases in the middle. CDR3 sequence (DNA): TGTGCCACCAGCAGAGGGGGAGGCTATGGCTACACCTTC. Protein product: CATSRGGGYGYTF. The whole variable domain, filled in from reference TRBV15 and TRBJ1-2, reads DAMVIQNPRYQVTQFGKPVTLSCSQTLNHNVMYWYQQKSSQAPKLLFHYYDKDFNNEADTPDNFQSRRPNTSFCFLDIRSPGLGDTAMYLCATSRGGGYGYTFGSGTRLTVV.

J is TRBJ2-7 and V is TRBV27; D is perhaps TRBD1 (5 bases). Germline V CDR1 and CDR2: MNHEY, SMNVEV (reference sequence). Between the trimmed V and J ends, which lost 0 bases and 1 base, there was a span of 10 bases. The CDR3 length is 15 residues. For the CDR3, the DNA is TGTGCCAGCAGTTTATCGGTGACAGCATCCTACGAGCAGTACTTC. Protein sequence: CASSLSVTASYEQYF.

The chain joins TRBV7-2 to TRBJ2-2, with D tentatively TRBD2 (7 bases). CDR1 SGHTA and CDR2 FQGNSA come from the germline V gene. This CDR3 is built from 16 residues. V was cut by 4 bases and J by 2 bases, with 14 bases left in between. The CDR3 protein is CASSSRGGYNTGELFF. The CDR3, as DNA: TGTGCCAGCAGCTCCCGCGGGGGCTACAACACCGGGGAGCTGTTTTTT.